This T cell receptor (beta chain) was retrieved from a study of blood T cell repertoires in COVID-19. Study-level information: Spain, Italy and the United States supplied samples that represented acute and convalescent COVID-19.

The V end was cut by 6 bases, the J end by 4 bases, with 10 bases between. Looked up from germline, CDR1 is MNHEY and CDR2 is SMNVEV (reference sequence). The CDR3 is 13 residues long. Sequenced by immunoSEQ multiplex PCR; TCRdb stores in-frame clones only, minus some. The repertoire consists of around 220,000 clones, with around 82% occurring once and the leading ten covering 6.5% to 9%. This receptor was obtained from a middle-aged woman with acute COVID-19. The rearrangement uses TRBV27 and TRBJ1-3; D remains ambiguous. Sequenced sample: PBMCs or T cells enriched from blood (not recorded which). The DNA of the CDR3 is TGTGCCAGCAGGTTAAGCCTCGGAAACACCATATATTTT. The encoded protein is CASRLSLGNTIYF.